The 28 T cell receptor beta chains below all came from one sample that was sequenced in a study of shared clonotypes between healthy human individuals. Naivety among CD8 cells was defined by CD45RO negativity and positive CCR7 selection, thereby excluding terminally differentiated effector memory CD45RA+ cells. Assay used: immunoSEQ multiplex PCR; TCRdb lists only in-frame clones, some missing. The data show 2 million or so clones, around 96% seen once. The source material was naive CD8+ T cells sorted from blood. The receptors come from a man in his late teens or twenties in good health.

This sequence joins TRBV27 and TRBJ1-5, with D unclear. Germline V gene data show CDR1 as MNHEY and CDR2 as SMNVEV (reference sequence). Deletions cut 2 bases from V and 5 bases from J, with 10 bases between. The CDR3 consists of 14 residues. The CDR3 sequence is CASSLGRFDQPQHF. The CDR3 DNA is TGTGCCAGCAGTTTAGGCAGGTTCGATCAGCCCCAGCATTTT.

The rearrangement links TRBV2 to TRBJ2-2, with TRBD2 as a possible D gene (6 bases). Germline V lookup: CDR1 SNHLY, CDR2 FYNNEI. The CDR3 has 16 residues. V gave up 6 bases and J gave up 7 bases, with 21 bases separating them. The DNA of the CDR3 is TGTGCCAGCAGGGGACCCTCAGGGACTCACAACGGGGAGCTGTTTTTT. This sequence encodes CASRGPSGTHNGELFF.

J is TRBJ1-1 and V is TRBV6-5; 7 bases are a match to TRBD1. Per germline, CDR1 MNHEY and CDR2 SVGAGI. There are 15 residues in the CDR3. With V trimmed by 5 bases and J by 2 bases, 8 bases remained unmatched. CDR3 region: CASSIHRGANTEAFF. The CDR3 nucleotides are TGTGCCAGCAGTATCCACAGGGGTGCCAACACTGAAGCTTTCTTT.

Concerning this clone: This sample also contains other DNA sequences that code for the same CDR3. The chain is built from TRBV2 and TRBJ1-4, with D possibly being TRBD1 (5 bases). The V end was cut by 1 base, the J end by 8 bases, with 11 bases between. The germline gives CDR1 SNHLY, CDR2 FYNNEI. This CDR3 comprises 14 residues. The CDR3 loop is CASSEGQGGEKLFF. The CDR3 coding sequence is TGTGCCAGCAGTGAAGGGCAGGGTGGGGAAAAACTGTTTTTT.

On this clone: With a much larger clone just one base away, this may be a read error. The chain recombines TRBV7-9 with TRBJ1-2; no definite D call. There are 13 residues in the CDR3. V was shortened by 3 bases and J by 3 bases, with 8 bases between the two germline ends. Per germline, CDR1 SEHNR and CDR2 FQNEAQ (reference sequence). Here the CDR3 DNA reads TGTGCCAGCAGCTTGATGGTGGACTATGGCTACACCTTC. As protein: CASSLMVDYGYTF. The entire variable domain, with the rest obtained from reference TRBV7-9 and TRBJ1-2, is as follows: DTGVSQNPRHKITKRGQNVTFRCDPISEHNRLYWYRQTLGQGPEFLTYFQNEAQLEKSRLLSDRFSAERPKGSFSTLEIQRTEQGDSAMYLCASSLMVDYGYTFGSGTRLTVV.

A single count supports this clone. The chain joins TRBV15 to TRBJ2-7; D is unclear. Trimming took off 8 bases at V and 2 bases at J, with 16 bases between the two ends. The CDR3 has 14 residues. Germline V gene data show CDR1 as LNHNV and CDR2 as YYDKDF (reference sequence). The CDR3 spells CATGFDGTAYEQYF. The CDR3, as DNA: TGTGCCACCGGCTTTGATGGAACCGCCTACGAGCAGTACTTC. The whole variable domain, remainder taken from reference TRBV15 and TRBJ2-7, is DAMVIQNPRYQVTQFGKPVTLSCSQTLNHNVMYWYQQKSSQAPKLLFHYYDKDFNNEADTPDNFQSRRPNTSFCFLDIRSPGLGDTAMYLCATGFDGTAYEQYFGPGTRLTVT.

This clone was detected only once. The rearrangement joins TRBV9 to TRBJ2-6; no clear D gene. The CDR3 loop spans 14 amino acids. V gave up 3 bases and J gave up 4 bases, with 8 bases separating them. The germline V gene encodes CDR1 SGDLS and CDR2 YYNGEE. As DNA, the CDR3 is TGTGCCAGCAGCGGGGAACCCGGGGCCAACGTCCTGACTTTC. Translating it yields CASSGEPGANVLTF.

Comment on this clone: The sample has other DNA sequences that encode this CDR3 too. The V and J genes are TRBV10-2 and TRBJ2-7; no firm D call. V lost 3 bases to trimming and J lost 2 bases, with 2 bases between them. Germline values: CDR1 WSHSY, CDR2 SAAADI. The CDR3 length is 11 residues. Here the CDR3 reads CASSEAYEQYF. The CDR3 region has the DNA TGCGCCAGCAGTGAAGCCTACGAGCAGTACTTC.

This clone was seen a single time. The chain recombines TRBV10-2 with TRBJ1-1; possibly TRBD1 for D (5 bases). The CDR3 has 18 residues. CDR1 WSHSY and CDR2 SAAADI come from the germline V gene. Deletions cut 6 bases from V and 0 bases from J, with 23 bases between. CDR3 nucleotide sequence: TGCGCCAGCAGGGCGGACGACGAGGGGTGGGGGATGAACACTGAAGCTTTCTTT. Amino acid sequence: CASRADDEGWGMNTEAFF.

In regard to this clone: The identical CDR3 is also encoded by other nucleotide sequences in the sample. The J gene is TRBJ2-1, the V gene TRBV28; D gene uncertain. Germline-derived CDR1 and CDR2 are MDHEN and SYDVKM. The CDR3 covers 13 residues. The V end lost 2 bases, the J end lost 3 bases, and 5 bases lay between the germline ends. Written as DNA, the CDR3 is TGTGCCAGCAGTTTACAAGGCTACAATGAGCAGTTCTTC. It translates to CASSLQGYNEQFF.

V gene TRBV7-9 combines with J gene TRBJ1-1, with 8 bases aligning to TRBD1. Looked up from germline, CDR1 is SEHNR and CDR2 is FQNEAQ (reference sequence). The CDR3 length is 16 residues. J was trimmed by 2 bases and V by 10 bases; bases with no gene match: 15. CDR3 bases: TGTGCCACCTCGTCGCTAGCCCAGGGGGCAAACACTGAAGCTTTCTTT. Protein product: CATSSLAQGANTEAFF. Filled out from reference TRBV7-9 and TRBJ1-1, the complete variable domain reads DTGVSQNPRHKITKRGQNVTFRCDPISEHNRLYWYRQTLGQGPEFLTYFQNEAQLEKSRLLSDRFSAERPKGSFSTLEIQRTEQGDSAMYLCATSSLAQGANTEAFFGQGTRLTVV.

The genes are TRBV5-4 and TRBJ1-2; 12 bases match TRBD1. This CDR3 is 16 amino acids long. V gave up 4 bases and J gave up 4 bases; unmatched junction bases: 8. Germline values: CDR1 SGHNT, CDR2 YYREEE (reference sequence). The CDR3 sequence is CASSHRDRGPIYGYTF. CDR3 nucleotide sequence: TGTGCCAGCAGCCACCGGGACAGGGGGCCGATCTATGGCTACACCTTC.

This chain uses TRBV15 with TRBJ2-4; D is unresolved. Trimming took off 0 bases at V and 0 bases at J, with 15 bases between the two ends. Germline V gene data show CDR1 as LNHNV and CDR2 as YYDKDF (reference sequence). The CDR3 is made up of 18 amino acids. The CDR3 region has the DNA TGTGCCACCAGCAGAGATCTCGAAAGCGTTTTAGCCAAAAACATTCAGTACTTC. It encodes CATSRDLESVLAKNIQYF.

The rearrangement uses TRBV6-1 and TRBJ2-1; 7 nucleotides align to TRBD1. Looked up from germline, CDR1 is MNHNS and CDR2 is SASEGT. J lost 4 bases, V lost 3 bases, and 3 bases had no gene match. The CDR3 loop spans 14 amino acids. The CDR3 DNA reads TGTGCCAGCAGTGACAGGGGGAGATACAATGAGCAGTTCTTC. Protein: CASSDRGRYNEQFF.

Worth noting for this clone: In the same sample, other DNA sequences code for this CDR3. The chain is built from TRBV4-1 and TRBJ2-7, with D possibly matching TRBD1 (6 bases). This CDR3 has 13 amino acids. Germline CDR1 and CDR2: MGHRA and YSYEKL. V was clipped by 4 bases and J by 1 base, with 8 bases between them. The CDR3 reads CASSRTVSYEQYF. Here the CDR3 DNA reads TGCGCCAGCAGCCGGACAGTATCCTACGAGCAGTACTTC.

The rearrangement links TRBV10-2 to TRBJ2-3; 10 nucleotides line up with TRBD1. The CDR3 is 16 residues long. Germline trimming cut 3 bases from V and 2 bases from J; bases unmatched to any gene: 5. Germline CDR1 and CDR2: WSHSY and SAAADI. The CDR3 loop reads CASSEWGQGSTDTQYF. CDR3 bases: TGCGCCAGCAGTGAATGGGGACAGGGGTCCACAGATACGCAGTATTTT.

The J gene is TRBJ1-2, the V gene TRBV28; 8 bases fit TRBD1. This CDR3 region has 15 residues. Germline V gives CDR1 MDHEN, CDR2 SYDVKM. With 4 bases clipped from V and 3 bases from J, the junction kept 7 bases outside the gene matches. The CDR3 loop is CASSSDREKDYGYTF. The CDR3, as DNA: TGTGCCAGCAGTTCGGACAGGGAGAAGGACTATGGCTACACCTTC.

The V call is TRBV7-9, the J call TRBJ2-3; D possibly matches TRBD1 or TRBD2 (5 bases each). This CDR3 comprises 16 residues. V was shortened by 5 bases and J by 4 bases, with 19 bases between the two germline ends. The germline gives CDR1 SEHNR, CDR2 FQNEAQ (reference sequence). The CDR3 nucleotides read TGTGCCAGCAGCGAGGGTTTCCCCGGGGCCCCAGATACGCAGTATTTT. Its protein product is CASSEGFPGAPDTQYF.

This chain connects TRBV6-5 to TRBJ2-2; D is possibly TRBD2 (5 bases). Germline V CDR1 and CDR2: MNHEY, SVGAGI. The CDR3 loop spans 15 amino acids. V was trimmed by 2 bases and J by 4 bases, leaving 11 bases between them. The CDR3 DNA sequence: TGTGCCAGCAGTTACAGAACACGGGGCACCGGGGAGCTGTTTTTT. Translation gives CASSYRTRGTGELFF.

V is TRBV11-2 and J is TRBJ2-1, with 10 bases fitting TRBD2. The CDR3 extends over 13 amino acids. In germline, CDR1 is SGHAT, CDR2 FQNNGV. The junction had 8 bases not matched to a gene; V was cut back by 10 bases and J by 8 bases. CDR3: CAIQREGRHEQFF. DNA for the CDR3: TGTGCCATCCAGCGGGAGGGCCGACATGAGCAGTTCTTC.

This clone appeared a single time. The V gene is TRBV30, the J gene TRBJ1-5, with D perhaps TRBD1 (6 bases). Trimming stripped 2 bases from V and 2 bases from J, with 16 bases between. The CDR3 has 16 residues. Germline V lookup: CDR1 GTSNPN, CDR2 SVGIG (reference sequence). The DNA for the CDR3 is TGTGCCTGGAGTATGGGGACCGAGGGGGGCAATCAGCCCCAGCATTTT. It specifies CAWSMGTEGGNQPQHF.

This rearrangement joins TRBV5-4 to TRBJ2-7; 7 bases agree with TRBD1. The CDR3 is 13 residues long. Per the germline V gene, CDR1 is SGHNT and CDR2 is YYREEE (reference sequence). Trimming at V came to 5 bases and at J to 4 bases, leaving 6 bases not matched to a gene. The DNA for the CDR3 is TGTGCCAGCAGGGGGACAGATACGTACGAGCAGTACTTC. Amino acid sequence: CASRGTDTYEQYF.

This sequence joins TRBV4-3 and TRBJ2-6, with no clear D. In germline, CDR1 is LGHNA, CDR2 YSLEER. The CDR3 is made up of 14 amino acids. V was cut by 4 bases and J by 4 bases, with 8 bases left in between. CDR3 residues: CASSPYTGANVLTF. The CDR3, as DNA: TGCGCCAGCAGCCCCTATACGGGGGCCAACGTCCTGACTTTC.

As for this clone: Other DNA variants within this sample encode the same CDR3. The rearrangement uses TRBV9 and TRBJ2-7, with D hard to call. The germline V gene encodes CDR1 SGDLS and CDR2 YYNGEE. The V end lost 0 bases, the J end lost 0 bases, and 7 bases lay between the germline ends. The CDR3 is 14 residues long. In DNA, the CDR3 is TGTGCCAGCAGCGTAGGGCCGGCCTCCTACGAGCAGTACTTC. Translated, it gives CASSVGPASYEQYF.

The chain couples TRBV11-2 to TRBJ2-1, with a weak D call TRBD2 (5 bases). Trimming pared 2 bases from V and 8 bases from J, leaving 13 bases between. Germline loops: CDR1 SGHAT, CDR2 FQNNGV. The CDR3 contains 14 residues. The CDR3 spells CASSLWASGDEQFF. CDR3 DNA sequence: TGTGCCAGCAGCTTATGGGCAAGCGGCGATGAGCAGTTCTTC.

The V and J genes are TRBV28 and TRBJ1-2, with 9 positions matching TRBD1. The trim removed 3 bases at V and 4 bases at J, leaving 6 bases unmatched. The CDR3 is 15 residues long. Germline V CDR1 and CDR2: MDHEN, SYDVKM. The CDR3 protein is CASSLVGQGFYGYTF. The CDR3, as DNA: TGTGCCAGCAGTTTGGTCGGACAGGGGTTCTATGGCTACACCTTC.

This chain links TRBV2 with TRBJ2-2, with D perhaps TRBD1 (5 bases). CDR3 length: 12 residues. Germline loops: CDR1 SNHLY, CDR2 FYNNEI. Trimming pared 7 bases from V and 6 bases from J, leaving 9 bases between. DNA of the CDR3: TGTGCCAGCAAGGGGTTACCCGGGGAGCTGTTTTTT. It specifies CASKGLPGELFF.

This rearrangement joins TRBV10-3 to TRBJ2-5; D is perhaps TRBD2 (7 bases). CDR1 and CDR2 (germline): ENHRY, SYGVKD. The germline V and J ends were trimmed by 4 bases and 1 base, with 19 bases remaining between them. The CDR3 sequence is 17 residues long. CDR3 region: CAISGKEGGLFQETQYF. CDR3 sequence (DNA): TGTGCCATCAGTGGGAAGGAGGGGGGGCTCTTCCAAGAGACCCAGTACTTC.